Listed here are 3 T cell receptor beta chains from one sample, sequenced in a study of Ad26.COV2.S vaccination and SARS-CoV-2 variants (dated by TCRdb to the early 2020s). Taken with the paper, the label for treatment or condition translates to: around 19 received Ad26.COV2.S at low or high dose, single or two shots; about 5 received placebo; per-sample allocation not given. For vaccine and placebo recipients, the sequenced repertoires came from samples collected on day 63 after the first injection. Library construction relied on the immunoSEQ multiplex PCR assay. The clones in this table, taken by TCRdb from immuneACCESS, are in-frame only. Not every clone is retained; where verified, under half of the shortfall comes from an unresolved V gene, and the cause of the rest is unknown. For this sample the table gives some 350,000 clones, of which about 85% were detected only once. The ten largest clones add up to 3% to 4% of the sample.

The source was peripheral blood, collected in a trial of Ad26.COV2.S vaccine versus placebo. These receptors came from a person between 18 and 60 years old who received the Ad26.COV2.S COVID-19 vaccine or a placebo.

This chain links TRBV20-1 with TRBJ2-1; possibly TRBD1 for D (5 bases). Germline V CDR1 and CDR2: DFQATT, SNEGSKA (reference sequence). The germline V and J ends were trimmed by 1 base and 12 bases, with 10 bases remaining between them. This CDR3 is built from 11 residues. DNA for the CDR3: TGCAGTGCTAGAGTCCCCCAGGGGCAGTTCTTC. It translates to CSARVPQGQFF.

Remarks on this clone: This specimen includes other DNA sequences encoding the same CDR3. The chain employs TRBV18 and TRBJ2-4; D unclear. The V end was cut by 1 base, the J end by 0 bases, with 4 bases between. This CDR3 is built from 14 residues. Germline V gene lookup returns CDR1 KGHSH and CDR2 LQKENI. CDR3 sequence reads: CASSPQLAKNIQYF. Here the CDR3 DNA reads TGTGCCAGCTCACCACAGTTAGCCAAAAACATTCAGTACTTC.

This rearrangement joins TRBV24-1 to TRBJ2-5; 8 positions match TRBD1. V lost 4 bases, J lost 9 bases, and 9 bases stayed unmatched. CDR1 KGHDR and CDR2 SFDVKD come from the germline V gene. The CDR3 has 14 residues. CDR3 region: CATSDPGQVEAQYF. In DNA form, the CDR3 reads TGTGCCACCAGTGACCCGGGACAGGTGGAGGCCCAGTACTTC.